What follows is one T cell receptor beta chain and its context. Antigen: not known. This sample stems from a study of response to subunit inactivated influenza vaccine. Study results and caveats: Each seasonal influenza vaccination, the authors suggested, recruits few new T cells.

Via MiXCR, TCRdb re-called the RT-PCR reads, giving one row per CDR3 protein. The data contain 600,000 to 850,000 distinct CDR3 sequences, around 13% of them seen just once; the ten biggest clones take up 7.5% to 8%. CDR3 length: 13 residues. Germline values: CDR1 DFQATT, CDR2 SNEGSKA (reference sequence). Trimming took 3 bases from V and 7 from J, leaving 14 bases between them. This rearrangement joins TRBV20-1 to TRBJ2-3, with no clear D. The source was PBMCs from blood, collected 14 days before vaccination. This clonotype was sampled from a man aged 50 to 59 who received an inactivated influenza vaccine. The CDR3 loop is CSASARGGNTQYF. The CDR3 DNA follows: TGCAGTGCTAGCGCTAGAGGTGGGAATACGCAGTATTTT.